The 28 T cell receptor beta chains given below trace back to one sample, sequenced in a study of cytomegalovirus exposure and HLA in healthy donors. PCR used 60 Vbeta primers and 13 Jbeta primers. TCRdb's copy holds only in-frame clones and misses some; the assay was immunoSEQ multiplex PCR. Here the sample spans roughly 190,000 clones, approximately 80% being singletons. Sequencing used PBMCs. The receptors stem from a female donor in good health and CMV-seronegative.

V usage is TRBV2 and J usage is TRBJ2-5; TRBD1 matches at 9 bases. V lost 5 bases, J lost 5 bases, and 6 bases stayed unmatched. The CDR3 sequence is 14 residues long. CDR1 and CDR2 (germline): SNHLY, FYNNEI. Here the CDR3 reads CASSLQGAAETQYF. CDR3 sequence (DNA): TGTGCCAGCAGTTTACAGGGGGCCGCGGAGACCCAGTACTTC. The variable domain in full, with the rest retrieved from reference TRBV2 and TRBJ2-5, is EPEVTQTPSHQVTQMGQEVILRCVPISNHLYFYWYRQILGQKVEFLVSFYNNEISEKSEIFDDQFSVERPDGSNFTLKIRSTKLEDSAMYFCASSLQGAAETQYFGPGTRLLVL.

The chain employs TRBV2 and TRBJ2-2, with unresolved D. V lost 5 bases and J lost 3, with 16 bases in between. The CDR3 length is 16 residues. Per germline, CDR1 SNHLY and CDR2 FYNNEI. DNA of the CDR3: TGTGCCAGCAGTTTTTTATTATTTGAGGACACCGGGGAGCTGTTTTTT. Protein sequence: CASSFLLFEDTGELFF. Looking up the rest from reference TRBV2 and TRBJ2-2 gives the full variable domain: EPEVTQTPSHQVTQMGQEVILRCVPISNHLYFYWYRQILGQKVEFLVSFYNNEISEKSEIFDDQFSVERPDGSNFTLKIRSTKLEDSAMYFCASSFLLFEDTGELFFGEGSRLTVL.

This clone was counted a single time. The gene calls are TRBV30 and TRBJ2-2; possibly TRBD1 for D (6 bases). In germline, CDR1 is GTSNPN, CDR2 SVGIG (reference sequence). The CDR3 totals 13 residues. V lost 0 bases, J lost 6 bases, and 8 bases lay in between. The CDR3 DNA follows: TGTGCCTGGAGTGTCACAGGGTCCGGGGAGCTGTTTTTT. It is translated as CAWSVTGSGELFF.

This clone is a singleton in its sample. V gene TRBV7-2 combines with J gene TRBJ2-7; D might be TRBD2 (6 bases). This CDR3 is 14 amino acids long. Per the germline V gene, CDR1 is SGHTA and CDR2 is FQGNSA. Trimming removed 5 bases from V and 5 bases from J, with 16 bases in between. CDR3 region: CASSARLEVDEQYF. For the CDR3, the DNA is TGTGCCAGCAGCGCTCGACTAGAAGTGGACGAGCAGTACTTC. The variable domain in full, completed from reference TRBV7-2 and TRBJ2-7, reads GAGVSQSPSNKVTEKGKDVELRCDPISGHTALYWYRQSLGQGLEFLIYFQGNSAPDKSGLPSDRFSAERTGGSVSTLTIQRTQQEDSAVYLCASSARLEVDEQYFGPGTRLTVT.

The chain has TRBV30 and TRBJ2-5, with 8 positions matching TRBD1. Germline V lookup: CDR1 GTSNPN, CDR2 SVGIG (reference sequence). There are 13 residues in the CDR3. After removal of 2 bases from V and 4 bases from J, the junction contained 3 bases not matched to a gene. CDR3 DNA sequence: TGTGCCTGGAGTCCGACAGGGGTAGAGACCCAGTACTTC. Translation gives CAWSPTGVETQYF.

This rearrangement joins TRBV14 to TRBJ1-1; unclear D gene. V was shortened by 0 bases and J by 4 bases, with 6 bases between the two germline ends. The CDR3 has 13 amino acids. Germline V gene data show CDR1 as SGHDN and CDR2 as FVKESK. The CDR3 DNA reads as TGTGCCAGCAGCCAAGATCTGGCCACTGAAGCTTTCTTT. Its translation: CASSQDLATEAFF.

V and J are TRBV11-2 and TRBJ2-7, with 7 bases identical to TRBD1. The germline V gene has CDR1 SGHAT and CDR2 FQNNGV. Unmatched junction bases numbered 5, after V lost 6 bases and J lost 0 bases. CDR3 length: 14 amino acids. In DNA, the CDR3 is TGTGCCAGCAGATTGACAGGGAGCTCCTACGAGCAGTACTTC. Translating it yields CASRLTGSSYEQYF.

The genes are TRBV5-5 and TRBJ2-2, with TRBD1 matching 8 bases. Germline assignment: CDR1 SGHKS and CDR2 YYEKEE (reference sequence). V gave up 3 bases and J gave up 1 base; unmatched junction bases: 5. The CDR3 covers 16 residues. DNA of the CDR3: TGTGCCAGCAGCTGGGGGGACAGGAGGAACACCGGGGAGCTGTTTTTT. Its protein is CASSWGDRRNTGELFF.

This clone was detected a few times. The J gene is TRBJ2-3, the V gene TRBV4-3, with D perhaps matching TRBD2 (6 bases). From germline, CDR1 is LGHNA and CDR2 YSLEER. Trimming took off 4 bases at V and 0 bases at J, with 14 bases between the two ends. The CDR3 length is 16 residues. CDR3 sequence: CASSPLGGESTDTQYF. In nucleotides, the CDR3 is TGCGCCAGCAGCCCCCTGGGCGGGGAGAGCACAGATACGCAGTATTTT.

The V gene is TRBV30, the J gene TRBJ1-2; 8 bases align to TRBD1. This CDR3 spans 12 amino acids. The germline V gene encodes CDR1 GTSNPN and CDR2 SVGIG (reference sequence). V dropped 6 bases and J dropped 4; count of bases not matched to a gene: 4. The CDR3 here is CACPTGVYGYTF. In DNA, the CDR3 is TGTGCCTGCCCGACAGGGGTCTATGGCTACACCTTC.

In nucleotides, the CDR3 is TGTGCCAGCAGCTTCGCGGGAGTAAGAAATGAGCAGTTCTTC. Its translation: CASSFAGVRNEQFF. V and J are TRBV7-3 and TRBJ2-1; 7 nucleotides align to TRBD2. Germline V gene lookup returns CDR1 SGHTA and CDR2 FQGTGA. V gave up 3 bases and J gave up 7 bases; unmatched junction bases: 6. The CDR3 consists of 14 residues.

The V and J genes are TRBV30 and TRBJ2-1, with D uncertain. Germline V gene data show CDR1 as GTSNPN and CDR2 as SVGIG (reference sequence). There are 11 residues in the CDR3. Trimming took 7 bases from V and 2 from J, leaving 6 bases between them. CDR3 DNA: TGTGCCTCCACAACCTACAATGAGCAGTTCTTC. Its protein is CASTTYNEQFF.

The CDR3 coding sequence is TGTGCCAGCAGTCGCCGGGACACGGCCTACAATGAGCAGTTCTTC. This encodes CASSRRDTAYNEQFF. The V call is TRBV6-1, the J call TRBJ2-1; maybe TRBD1 (6 bases). CDR3 size: 15 residues. Germline values: CDR1 MNHNS, CDR2 SASEGT. The germline V and J ends were trimmed by 5 bases and 2 bases, with 13 bases remaining between them.

The V and J genes are TRBV6-5 and TRBJ2-5; 7 bases agree with TRBD1. This CDR3 is 15 amino acids long. Trimming took 0 bases from V and 7 from J; bases not matched to a gene: 8. Germline V gene lookup returns CDR1 MNHEY and CDR2 SVGAGI. The CDR3 loop is CASSYSRQGGGTQYF. The CDR3, as DNA: TGTGCCAGCAGTTACTCTCGACAGGGCGGCGGGACCCAGTACTTC.

The V gene is TRBV7-9, the J gene TRBJ1-2; tentative D call: TRBD1 (6 bases). V lost 1 base to trimming and J lost 6 bases, with 12 bases between them. Germline loops: CDR1 SEHNR, CDR2 FQNEAQ (reference sequence). CDR3 length: 14 amino acids. In nucleotides, the CDR3 is TGTGCCAGCAGCTTAGAGACAGGATGGAATGGCTACACCTTC. Its translation: CASSLETGWNGYTF.

In its sample, this clone was seen a few times. V usage is TRBV4-1 and J usage is TRBJ1-5; 7 bases are a match to TRBD1. CDR3 length: 17 residues. V lost 0 bases and J lost 1; bases outside the gene matches: 6. Germline loops: CDR1 MGHRA, CDR2 YSYEKL. The CDR3 DNA reads TGCGCCAGCAGCCAAGAATCCACAGGGGAGAGCAATCAGCCCCAGCATTTT. It yields the protein CASSQESTGESNQPQHF.

This clone was seen a single time. The rearrangement uses TRBV7-2 and TRBJ1-2; possibly TRBD1 for D (6 bases). Trimming stripped 0 bases from V and 3 bases from J, with 14 bases between. The CDR3 totals 16 residues. From germline, CDR1 is SGHTA and CDR2 FQGNSA. CDR3 coding DNA: TGTGCCAGCAGCTTAGCAGGCGGGGGCGCGGACTATGGCTACACCTTC. This codes for CASSLAGGGADYGYTF.

The rearrangement links TRBV19 to TRBJ1-2; perhaps TRBD1 as D (5 bases). The CDR3 totals 14 residues. V was cut by 8 bases and J by 8 bases, with 21 bases left in between. CDR1 is LNHDA, CDR2 SQIVND, per germline (reference sequence). The CDR3 nucleotides are TGTGCCAGTGTAAGGGGCCAGGGAATTCAAGGCTACACCTTC. It is translated as CASVRGQGIQGYTF.

The chain is built from TRBV18 and TRBJ2-7; perhaps TRBD2 as D (6 bases). Trimming took off 3 bases at V and 3 bases at J, with 18 bases between the two ends. Germline V CDR1 and CDR2: KGHSH, LQKENI. The CDR3 runs 16 residues. The CDR3 DNA is TGTGCCAGCTCACCCCCCGCGGGAAACAATCGCTACGAGCAGTACTTC. Translation: CASSPPAGNNRYEQYF. Variable domain in full (rest from reference TRBV18 and TRBJ2-7): NAGVMQNPRHLVRRRGQEARLRCSPMKGHSHVYWYRQLPEEGLKFMVYLQKENIIDESGMPKERFSAEFPKEGPSILRIQQVVRGDSAAYFCASSPPAGNNRYEQYFGPGTRLTVT.

The V call is TRBV5-8, the J call TRBJ2-4, with TRBD2 matching 12 bases. The length of the CDR3 is 15 residues. V dropped 0 bases and J dropped 15; count of bases not matched to a gene: 10. Germline CDR1 is SGHTS and CDR2 is YDEGEE. This CDR3 reads CASSLELAGGLLAYF. The CDR3 DNA is TGTGCCAGCAGCTTGGAGCTAGCGGGGGGGCTTCTGGCGTACTTC.

The rearrangement uses TRBV7-9 and TRBJ2-5, with TRBD1 identical over 8 bases. This CDR3 region has 15 residues. V lost 5 bases, J lost 5 bases, and 10 bases stayed unmatched. The V gene's germline CDR1 is SEHNR and CDR2 FQNEAQ (reference sequence). CDR3 protein: CASSSPTGVGETQYF. The CDR3 DNA is TGTGCCAGCAGCAGTCCGACAGGGGTGGGGGAGACCCAGTACTTC.

The rearrangement links TRBV13 to TRBJ1-4; D call uncertain. This CDR3 contains 14 residues. Germline values: CDR1 PRHDT, CDR2 FYEKMQ (reference sequence). Trimming cost V 4 bases and J 5 bases, with 11 bases left between them. This CDR3 reads CASSSRRFNEKLFF. The CDR3, as DNA: TGTGCCAGCAGCTCTAGAAGATTCAATGAAAAACTGTTTTTT.

V is TRBV19 and J is TRBJ2-7; 10 nucleotides agree with TRBD2. V dropped 2 bases and J dropped 7; count of bases not matched to a gene: 5. CDR1 and CDR2 from the germline V gene are LNHDA and SQIVND (reference sequence). This CDR3 spans 14 amino acids. CDR3 DNA: TGTGCCAGTAGTATAATAGCGGGAGGTGGTGAGCAGTACTTC. The encoded protein is CASSIIAGGGEQYF.

The chain employs TRBV28 and TRBJ1-4, with TRBD1 matching 7 bases. The germline gives CDR1 MDHEN, CDR2 SYDVKM. The V and J ends lost 6 bases and 3 bases, in that order; junction bases with no gene match: 7. This CDR3 has 15 amino acids. CDR3 amino acids: CASRDRDEANEKLFF. The DNA for the CDR3 is TGTGCCAGCAGAGACAGGGACGAAGCTAATGAAAAACTGTTTTTT.

The V gene is TRBV2, the J gene TRBJ2-7; the match to TRBD1 covers 7 bases. Germline V CDR1 and CDR2: SNHLY, FYNNEI. V was clipped by 0 bases and J by 6 bases; unmatched bases: 5. The CDR3 totals 14 residues. In DNA, the CDR3 is TGTGCCAGCAGTGAAGCGTCGACAGGGTTCGAGCAGTACTTC. Translation gives CASSEASTGFEQYF.

This rearrangement joins TRBV30 to TRBJ1-1; D is possibly TRBD1 (6 bases). Germline-derived CDR1 and CDR2 are GTSNPN and SVGIG (reference sequence). Trimming shortened V by 6 bases and J by 5 bases, and 13 bases separated the two germline ends. There are 12 residues in the CDR3. This CDR3 is CACSRGGTEAFF. For the CDR3, the DNA is TGTGCCTGTTCCAGGGGAGGGACTGAAGCTTTCTTT.

The chain uses TRBV29-1 and TRBJ2-7; 14 positions agree with TRBD2. This CDR3 has 17 amino acids. The germline V gene has CDR1 SQVTM and CDR2 ANQGSEA. V gave up 7 bases and J gave up 0 bases; unmatched junction bases: 11. CDR3 residues: CSAKIYGTSGSSYEQYF. DNA of the CDR3: TGCAGCGCAAAAATATACGGGACTAGCGGGAGCTCCTACGAGCAGTACTTC.

The chain is built from TRBV7-6 and TRBJ2-4; tentatively, D is TRBD1 (6 bases). The V and J ends lost 4 bases and 1 base respectively, with 8 bases between them. The CDR3 runs to 14 residues. Looked up from germline, CDR1 is SGHVS and CDR2 is FNYEAQ. The CDR3 bases are TGTGCCAGCAGCTCAGGGGTTGCCAAAAACATTCAGTACTTC. It encodes CASSSGVAKNIQYF.